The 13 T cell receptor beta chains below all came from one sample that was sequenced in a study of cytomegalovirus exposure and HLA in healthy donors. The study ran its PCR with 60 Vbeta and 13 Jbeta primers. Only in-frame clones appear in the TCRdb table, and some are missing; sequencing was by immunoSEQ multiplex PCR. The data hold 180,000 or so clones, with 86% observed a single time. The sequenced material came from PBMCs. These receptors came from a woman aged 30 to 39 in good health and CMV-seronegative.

The CDR3 DNA follows: TGTGCCAGCAGCCAGACTGGACAGGGGATGGTTGGCTACACCTTC. This sequence encodes CASSQTGQGMVGYTF. This chain links TRBV6-6 with TRBJ1-2, with 9 positions matching TRBD1. Germline V gene sequence: CDR1 MNHNY, CDR2 SVGAGI (reference sequence). V dropped 6 bases and J dropped 7; count of bases not matched to a gene: 12. The CDR3 has 15 residues.

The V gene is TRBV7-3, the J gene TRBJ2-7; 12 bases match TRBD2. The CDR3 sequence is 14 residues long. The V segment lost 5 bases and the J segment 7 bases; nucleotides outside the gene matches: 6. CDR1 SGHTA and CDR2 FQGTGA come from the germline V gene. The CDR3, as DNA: TGTGCCAGCAGCCGGACTAGCGGGAATGGTGAGCAGTACTTC. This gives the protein CASSRTSGNGEQYF. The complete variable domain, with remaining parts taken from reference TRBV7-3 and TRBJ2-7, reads GAGVSQTPSNKVTEKGKYVELRCDPISGHTALYWYRQSLGQGPEFLIYFQGTGAADDSGLPNDRFFAVRPEGSVSTLKIQRTERGDSAVYLCASSRTSGNGEQYFGPGTRLTVT.

The CDR3 is CASSQVRGAGNTIYF. CDR3 nucleotide sequence: TGCGCCAGCAGCCAGGTCAGGGGTGCCGGAAACACCATATATTTT. The chain employs TRBV4-1 and TRBJ1-3, with D possibly matching TRBD1 (6 bases). The V gene lost 3 bases and the J gene lost 4 bases, with 13 bases spanning the gap. CDR1 and CDR2 (germline): MGHRA, YSYEKL. The length of the CDR3 is 15 residues.

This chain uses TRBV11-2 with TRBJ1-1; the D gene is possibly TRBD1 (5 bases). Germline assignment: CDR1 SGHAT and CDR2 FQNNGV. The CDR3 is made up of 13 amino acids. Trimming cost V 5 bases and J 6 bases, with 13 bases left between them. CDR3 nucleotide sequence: TGTGCCAGCAGCGTCACTCAGGGTTCTGAAGCTTTCTTT. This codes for CASSVTQGSEAFF.

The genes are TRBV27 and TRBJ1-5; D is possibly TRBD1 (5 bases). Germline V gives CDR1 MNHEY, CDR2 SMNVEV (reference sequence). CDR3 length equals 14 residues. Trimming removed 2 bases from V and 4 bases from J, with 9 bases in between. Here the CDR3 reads CASSLGGGNQPQHF. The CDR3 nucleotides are TGTGCCAGCAGTTTAGGCGGGGGTAATCAGCCCCAGCATTTT.

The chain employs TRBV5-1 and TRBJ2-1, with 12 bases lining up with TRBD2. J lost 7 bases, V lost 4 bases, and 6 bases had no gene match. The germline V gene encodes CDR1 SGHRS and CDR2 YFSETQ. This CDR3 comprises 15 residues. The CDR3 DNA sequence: TGCGCCAGCAGCGACGGACTAGCGGGACCGAATGAGCAGTTCTTC. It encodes CASSDGLAGPNEQFF.

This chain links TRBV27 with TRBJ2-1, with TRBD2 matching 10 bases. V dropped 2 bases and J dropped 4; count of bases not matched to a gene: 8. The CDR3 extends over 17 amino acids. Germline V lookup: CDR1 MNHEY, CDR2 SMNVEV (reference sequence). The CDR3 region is CASSLRFPSGSYNEQFF. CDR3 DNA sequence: TGTGCCAGCAGTTTACGATTCCCTAGCGGGAGTTACAATGAGCAGTTCTTC.

The CDR3 loop is CASSPGGASYNEQFF. The DNA for the CDR3 is TGTGCCAGCTCACCCGGGGGGGCGTCCTACAATGAGCAGTTCTTC. The chain has TRBV18 and TRBJ2-1, with 8 bases matching TRBD2. This CDR3 has 15 amino acids. The germline V gene has CDR1 KGHSH and CDR2 LQKENI. V was pared by 3 bases and J by 1 base, with 2 bases of the junction left unmatched.

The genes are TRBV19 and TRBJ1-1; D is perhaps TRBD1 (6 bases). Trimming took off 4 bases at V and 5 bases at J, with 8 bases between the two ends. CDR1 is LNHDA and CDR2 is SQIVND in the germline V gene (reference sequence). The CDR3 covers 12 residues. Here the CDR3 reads CASSTRGTEAFF. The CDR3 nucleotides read TGTGCCAGTAGTACTAGGGGGACTGAAGCTTTCTTT.

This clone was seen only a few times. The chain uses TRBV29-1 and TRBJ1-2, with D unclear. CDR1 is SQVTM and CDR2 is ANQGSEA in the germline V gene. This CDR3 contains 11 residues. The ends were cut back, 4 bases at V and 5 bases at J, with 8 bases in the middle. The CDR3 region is CSVGQRYGYTF. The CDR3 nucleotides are TGCAGCGTTGGCCAGCGATATGGCTACACCTTC.

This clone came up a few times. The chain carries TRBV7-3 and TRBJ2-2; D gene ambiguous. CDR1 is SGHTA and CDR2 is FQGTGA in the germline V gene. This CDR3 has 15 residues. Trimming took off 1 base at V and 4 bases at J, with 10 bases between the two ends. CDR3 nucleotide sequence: TGTGCCAGCAGCTTAAGTACAGAAATCACCGGGGAGCTGTTTTTT. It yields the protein CASSLSTEITGELFF.

The CDR3 region has the DNA TGCGCCAGCAGCCACCGGGGGAGCACAGATACGCAGTATTTT. Protein product: CASSHRGSTDTQYF. The chain links TRBV4-1 to TRBJ2-3, with D perhaps TRBD2 (6 bases). V lost 3 bases and J lost 0, with 7 bases in between. The CDR3 sequence is 14 residues long. The germline V gene has CDR1 MGHRA and CDR2 YSYEKL.

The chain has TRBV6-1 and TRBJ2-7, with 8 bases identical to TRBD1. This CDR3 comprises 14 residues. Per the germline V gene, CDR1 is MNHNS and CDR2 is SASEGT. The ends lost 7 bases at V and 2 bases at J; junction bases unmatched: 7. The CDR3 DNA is TGTGCCAGCACCTTGGGACAGGTAACCTACGAGCAGTACTTC. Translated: CASTLGQVTYEQYF.